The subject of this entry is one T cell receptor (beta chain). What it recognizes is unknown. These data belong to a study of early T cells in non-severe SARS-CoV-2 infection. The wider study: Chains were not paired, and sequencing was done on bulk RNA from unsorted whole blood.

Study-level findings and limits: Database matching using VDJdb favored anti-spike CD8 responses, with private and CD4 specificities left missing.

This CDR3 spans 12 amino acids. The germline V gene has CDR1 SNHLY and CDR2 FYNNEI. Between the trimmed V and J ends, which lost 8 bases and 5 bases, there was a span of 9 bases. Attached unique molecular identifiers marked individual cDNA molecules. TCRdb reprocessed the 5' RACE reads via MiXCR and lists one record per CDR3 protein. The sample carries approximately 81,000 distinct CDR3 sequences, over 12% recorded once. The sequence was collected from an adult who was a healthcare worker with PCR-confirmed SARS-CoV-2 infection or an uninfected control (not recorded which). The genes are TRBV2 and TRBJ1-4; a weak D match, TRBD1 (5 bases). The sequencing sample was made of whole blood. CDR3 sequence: CASVGVNEKLFF. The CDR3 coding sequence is TGTGCCAGCGTGGGGGTAAATGAAAAACTGTTTTTT.